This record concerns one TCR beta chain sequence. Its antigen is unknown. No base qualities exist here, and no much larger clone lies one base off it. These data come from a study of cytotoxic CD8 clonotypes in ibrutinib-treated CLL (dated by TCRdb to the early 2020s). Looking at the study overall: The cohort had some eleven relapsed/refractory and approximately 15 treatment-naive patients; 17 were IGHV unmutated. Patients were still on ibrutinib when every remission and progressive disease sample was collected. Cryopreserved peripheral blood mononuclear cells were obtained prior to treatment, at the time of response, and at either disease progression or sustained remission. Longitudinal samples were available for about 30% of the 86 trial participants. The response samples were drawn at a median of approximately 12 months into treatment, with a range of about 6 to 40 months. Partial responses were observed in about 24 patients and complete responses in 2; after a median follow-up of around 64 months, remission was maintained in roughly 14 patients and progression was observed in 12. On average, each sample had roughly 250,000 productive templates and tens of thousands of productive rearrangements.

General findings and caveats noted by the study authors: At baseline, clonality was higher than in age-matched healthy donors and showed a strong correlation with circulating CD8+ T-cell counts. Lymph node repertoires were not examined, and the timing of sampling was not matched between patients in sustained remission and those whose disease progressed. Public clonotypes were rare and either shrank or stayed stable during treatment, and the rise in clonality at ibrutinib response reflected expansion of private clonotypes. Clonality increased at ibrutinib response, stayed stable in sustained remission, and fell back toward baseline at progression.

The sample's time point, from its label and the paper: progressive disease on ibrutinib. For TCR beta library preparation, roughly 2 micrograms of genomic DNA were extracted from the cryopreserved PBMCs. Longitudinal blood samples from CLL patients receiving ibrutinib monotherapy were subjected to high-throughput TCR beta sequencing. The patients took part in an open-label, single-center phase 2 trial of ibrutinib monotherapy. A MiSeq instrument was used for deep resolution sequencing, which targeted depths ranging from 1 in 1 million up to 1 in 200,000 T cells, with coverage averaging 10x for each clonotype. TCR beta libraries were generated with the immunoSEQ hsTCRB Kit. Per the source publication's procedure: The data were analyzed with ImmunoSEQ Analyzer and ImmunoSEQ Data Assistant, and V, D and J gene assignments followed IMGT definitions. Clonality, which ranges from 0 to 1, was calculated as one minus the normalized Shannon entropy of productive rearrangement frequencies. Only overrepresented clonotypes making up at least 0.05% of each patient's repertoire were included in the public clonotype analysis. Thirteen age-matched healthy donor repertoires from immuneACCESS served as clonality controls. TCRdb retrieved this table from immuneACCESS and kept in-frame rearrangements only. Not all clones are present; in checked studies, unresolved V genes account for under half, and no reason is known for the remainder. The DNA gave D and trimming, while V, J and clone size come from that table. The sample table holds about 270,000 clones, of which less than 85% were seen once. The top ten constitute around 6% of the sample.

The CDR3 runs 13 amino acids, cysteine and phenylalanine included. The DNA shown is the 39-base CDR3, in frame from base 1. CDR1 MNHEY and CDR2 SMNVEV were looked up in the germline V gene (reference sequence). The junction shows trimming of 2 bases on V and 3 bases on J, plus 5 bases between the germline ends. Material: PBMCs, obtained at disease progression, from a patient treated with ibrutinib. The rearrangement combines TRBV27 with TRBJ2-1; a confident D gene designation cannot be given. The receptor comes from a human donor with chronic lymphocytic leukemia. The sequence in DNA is TGTGCCAGCAGTTTAATGGTCTACAATGAGCAGTTCTTC. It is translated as CASSLMVYNEQFF.